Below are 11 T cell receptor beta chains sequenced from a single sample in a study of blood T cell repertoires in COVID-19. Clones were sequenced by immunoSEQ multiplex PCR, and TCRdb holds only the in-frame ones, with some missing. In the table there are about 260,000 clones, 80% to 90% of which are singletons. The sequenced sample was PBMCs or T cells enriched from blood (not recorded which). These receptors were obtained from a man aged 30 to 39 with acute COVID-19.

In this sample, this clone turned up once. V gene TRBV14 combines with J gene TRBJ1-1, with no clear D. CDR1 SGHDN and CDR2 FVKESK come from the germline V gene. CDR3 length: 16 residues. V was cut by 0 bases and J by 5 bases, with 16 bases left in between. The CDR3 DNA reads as TGTGCCAGCAGCCAAGACAGGCAGACCTCGTGGACTGAAGCTTTCTTT. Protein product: CASSQDRQTSWTEAFF.

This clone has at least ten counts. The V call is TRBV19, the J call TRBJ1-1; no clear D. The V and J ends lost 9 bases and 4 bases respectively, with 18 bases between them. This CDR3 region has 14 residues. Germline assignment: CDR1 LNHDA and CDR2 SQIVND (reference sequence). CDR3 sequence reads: CASGEGALLTEAFF. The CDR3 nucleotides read TGTGCCAGCGGGGAGGGAGCACTACTCACTGAAGCTTTCTTT.

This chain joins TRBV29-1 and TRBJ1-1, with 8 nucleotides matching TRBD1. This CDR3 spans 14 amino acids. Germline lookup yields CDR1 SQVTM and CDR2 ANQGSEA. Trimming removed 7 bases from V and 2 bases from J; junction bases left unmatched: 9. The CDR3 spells CSAPGGAGNTEAFF. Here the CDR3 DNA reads TGCAGCGCCCCAGGGGGCGCAGGAAACACTGAAGCTTTCTTT.

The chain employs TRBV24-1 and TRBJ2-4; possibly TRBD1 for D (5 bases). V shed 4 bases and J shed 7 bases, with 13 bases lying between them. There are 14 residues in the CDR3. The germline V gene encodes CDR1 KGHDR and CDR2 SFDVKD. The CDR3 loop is CATSEARVPNIQYF. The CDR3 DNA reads TGTGCCACCAGTGAGGCCAGGGTTCCCAACATTCAGTACTTC.

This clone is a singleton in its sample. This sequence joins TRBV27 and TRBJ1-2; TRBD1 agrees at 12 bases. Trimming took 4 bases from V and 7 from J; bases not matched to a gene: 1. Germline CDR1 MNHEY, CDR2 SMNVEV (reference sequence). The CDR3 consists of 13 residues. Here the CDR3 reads CASSWDRGRGYTF. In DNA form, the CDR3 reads TGTGCCAGCAGTTGGGACAGGGGGCGTGGCTACACCTTC.

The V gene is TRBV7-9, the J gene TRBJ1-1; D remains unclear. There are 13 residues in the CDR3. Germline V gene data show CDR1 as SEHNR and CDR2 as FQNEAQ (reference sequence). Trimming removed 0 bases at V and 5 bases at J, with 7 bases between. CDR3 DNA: TGTGCCAGCAGCTTAGCGCCTAGAACTGAAGCTTTCTTT. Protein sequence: CASSLAPRTEAFF.

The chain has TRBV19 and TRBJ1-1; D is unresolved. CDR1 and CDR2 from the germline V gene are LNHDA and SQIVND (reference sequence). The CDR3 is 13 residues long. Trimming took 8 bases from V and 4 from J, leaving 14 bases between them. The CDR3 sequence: CASGWAFGTEAFF. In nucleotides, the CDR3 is TGTGCCAGTGGGTGGGCATTCGGCACTGAAGCTTTCTTT.

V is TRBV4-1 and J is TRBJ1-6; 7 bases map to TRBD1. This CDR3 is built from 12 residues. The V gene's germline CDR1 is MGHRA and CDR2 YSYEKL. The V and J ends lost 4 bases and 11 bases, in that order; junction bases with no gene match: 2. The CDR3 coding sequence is TGCGCCAGCAGCCCACAGGGGCCACCCCTCCACTTT. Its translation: CASSPQGPPLHF.

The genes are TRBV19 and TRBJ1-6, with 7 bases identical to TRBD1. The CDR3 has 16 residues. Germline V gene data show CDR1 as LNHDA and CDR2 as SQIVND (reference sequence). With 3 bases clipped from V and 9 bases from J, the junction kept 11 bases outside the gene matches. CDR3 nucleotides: TGTGCCAGTAGTATGGCCGGGACAGCGGTACGTTCACCCCTCCACTTT. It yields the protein CASSMAGTAVRSPLHF.

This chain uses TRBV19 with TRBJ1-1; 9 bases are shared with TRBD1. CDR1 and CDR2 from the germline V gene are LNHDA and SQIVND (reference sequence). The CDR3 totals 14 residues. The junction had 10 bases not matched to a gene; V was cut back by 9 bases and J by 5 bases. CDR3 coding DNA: TGTGCCAGCAAACCTTGGACAGGGGCGACTGAAGCTTTCTTT. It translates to CASKPWTGATEAFF.

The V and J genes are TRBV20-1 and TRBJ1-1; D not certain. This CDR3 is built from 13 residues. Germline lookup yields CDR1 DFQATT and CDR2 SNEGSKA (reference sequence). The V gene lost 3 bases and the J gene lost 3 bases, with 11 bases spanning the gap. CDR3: CSASQPADTEAFF. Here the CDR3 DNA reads TGCAGTGCTAGTCAACCGGCGGACACTGAAGCTTTCTTT.